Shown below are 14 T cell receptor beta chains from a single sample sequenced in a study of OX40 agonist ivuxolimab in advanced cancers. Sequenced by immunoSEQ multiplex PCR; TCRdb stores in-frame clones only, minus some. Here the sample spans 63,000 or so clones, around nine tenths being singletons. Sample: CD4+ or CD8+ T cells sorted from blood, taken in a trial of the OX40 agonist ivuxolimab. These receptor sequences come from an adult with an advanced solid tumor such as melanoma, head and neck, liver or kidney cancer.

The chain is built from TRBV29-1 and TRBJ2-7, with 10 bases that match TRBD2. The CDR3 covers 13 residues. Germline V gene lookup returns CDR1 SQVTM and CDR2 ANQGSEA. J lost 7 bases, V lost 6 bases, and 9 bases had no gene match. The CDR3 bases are TGCAGCGTCAATCTAGCGGGAGCGGGAGAGCAGTACTTC. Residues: CSVNLAGAGEQYF.

The chain's CDR3 is CASGLGQRYTEAFF. The CDR3, as DNA: TGTGCTAGTGGTTTGGGACAGCGATACACTGAAGCTTTCTTT. The chain joins TRBV12-5 to TRBJ1-1, with a possible D match to TRBD1 (5 bases). The germline V gene encodes CDR1 LGHNT and CDR2 FRNRAP. CDR3 length: 14 amino acids. Trimming pared 1 base from V and 3 bases from J, leaving 9 bases between.

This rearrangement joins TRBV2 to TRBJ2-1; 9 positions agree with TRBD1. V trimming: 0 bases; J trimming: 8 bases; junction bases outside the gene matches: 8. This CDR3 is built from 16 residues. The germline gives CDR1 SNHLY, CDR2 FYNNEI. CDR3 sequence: CASSEAGQGFADEQFF. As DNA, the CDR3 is TGTGCCAGCAGTGAAGCCGGACAGGGGTTTGCGGATGAGCAGTTCTTC.

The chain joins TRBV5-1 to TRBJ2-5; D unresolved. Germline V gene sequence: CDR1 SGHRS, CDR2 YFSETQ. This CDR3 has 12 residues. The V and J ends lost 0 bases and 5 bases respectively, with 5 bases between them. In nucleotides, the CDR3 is TGCGCCAGCAGCTTGGGGTATGAGACCCAGTACTTC. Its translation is CASSLGYETQYF. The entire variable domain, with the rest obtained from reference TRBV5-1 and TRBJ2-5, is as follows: KAGVTQTPRYLIKTRGQQVTLSCSPISGHRSVSWYQQTPGQGLQFLFEYFSETQRNKGNFPGRFSGRQFSNSRSEMNVSTLELGDSALYLCASSLGYETQYFGPGTRLLVL.

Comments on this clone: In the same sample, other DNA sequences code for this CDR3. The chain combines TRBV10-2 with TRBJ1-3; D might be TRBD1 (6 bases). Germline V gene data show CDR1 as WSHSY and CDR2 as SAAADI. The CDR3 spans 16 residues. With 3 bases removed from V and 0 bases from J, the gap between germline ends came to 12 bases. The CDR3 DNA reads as TGCGCCAGCAGTGATGGGGGGCCAGACTCTGGAAACACCATATATTTT. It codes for CASSDGGPDSGNTIYF.

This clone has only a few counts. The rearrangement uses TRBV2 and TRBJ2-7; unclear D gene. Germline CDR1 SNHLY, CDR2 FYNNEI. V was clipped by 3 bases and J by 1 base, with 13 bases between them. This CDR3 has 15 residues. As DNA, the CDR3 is TGTGCCAGCAGTGATACGCGAACAACTTCCTACGAGCAGTACTTC. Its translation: CASSDTRTTSYEQYF.

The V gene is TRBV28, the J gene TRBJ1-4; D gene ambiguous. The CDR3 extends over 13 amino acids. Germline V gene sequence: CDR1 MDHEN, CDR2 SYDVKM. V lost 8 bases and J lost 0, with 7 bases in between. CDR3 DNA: TGTGCCAGCTCTAGCTCAACTAATGAAAAACTGTTTTTT. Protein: CASSSSTNEKLFF.

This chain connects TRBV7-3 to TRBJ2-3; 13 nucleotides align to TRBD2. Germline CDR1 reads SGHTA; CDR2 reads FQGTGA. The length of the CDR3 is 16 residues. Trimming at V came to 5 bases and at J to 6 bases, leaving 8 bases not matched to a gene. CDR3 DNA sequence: TGTGCCAGCAGCCCCCAACTAGCGGGAGGGGTGGATACGCAGTATTTT. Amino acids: CASSPQLAGGVDTQYF.

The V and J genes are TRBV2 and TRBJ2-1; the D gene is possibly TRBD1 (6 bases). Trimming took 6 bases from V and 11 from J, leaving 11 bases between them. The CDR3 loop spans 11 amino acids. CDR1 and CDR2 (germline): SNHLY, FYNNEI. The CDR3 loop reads CASSGTTQQFF. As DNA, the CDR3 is TGTGCCAGCAGCGGGACAACTCAGCAGTTCTTC.

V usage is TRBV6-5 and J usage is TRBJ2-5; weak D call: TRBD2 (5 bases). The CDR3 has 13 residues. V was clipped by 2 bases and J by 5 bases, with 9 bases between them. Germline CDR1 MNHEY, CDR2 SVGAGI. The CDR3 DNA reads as TGTGCCAGCAGTTACCCGCCGGGGGAGACCCAGTACTTC. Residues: CASSYPPGETQYF.

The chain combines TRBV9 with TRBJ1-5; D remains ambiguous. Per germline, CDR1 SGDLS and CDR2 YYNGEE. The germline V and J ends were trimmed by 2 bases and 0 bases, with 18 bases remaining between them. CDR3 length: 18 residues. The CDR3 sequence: CASSVLDRGGDSNQPQHF. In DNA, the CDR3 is TGTGCCAGCAGCGTCCTCGACCGAGGCGGGGATAGCAATCAGCCCCAGCATTTT.

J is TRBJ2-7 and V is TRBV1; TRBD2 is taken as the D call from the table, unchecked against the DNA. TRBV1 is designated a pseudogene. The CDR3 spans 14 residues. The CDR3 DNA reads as TGCACCAGCAGCCAATATCCGGGACTGTGGGAGCAGTACTTC. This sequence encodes CTSSQYPGLWEQYF.

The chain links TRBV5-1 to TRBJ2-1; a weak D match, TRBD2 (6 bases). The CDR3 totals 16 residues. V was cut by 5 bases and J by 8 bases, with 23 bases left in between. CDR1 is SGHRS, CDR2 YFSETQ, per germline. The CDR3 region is CASRTGRLPSNDEQFF. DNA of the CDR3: TGCGCCAGCAGGACGGGGAGGCTCCCCTCCAACGATGAGCAGTTCTTC.

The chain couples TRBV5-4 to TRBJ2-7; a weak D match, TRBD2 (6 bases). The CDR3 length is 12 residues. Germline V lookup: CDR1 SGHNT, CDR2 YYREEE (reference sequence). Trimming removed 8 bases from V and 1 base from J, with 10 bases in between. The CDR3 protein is CARPSASYEQYF. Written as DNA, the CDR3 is TGTGCCAGGCCTAGCGCGTCCTACGAGCAGTACTTC.